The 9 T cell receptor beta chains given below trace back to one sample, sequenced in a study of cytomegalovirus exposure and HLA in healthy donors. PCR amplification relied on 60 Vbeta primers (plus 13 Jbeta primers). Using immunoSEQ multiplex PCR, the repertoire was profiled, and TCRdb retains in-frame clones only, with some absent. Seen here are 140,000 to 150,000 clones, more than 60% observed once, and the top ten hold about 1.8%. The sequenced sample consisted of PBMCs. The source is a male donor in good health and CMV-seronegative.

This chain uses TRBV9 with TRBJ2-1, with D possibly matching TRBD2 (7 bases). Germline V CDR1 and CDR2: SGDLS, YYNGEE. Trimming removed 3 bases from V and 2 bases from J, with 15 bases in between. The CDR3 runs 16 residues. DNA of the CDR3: TGTGCCAGCAGCGCCCTATGGGGGGGCCCCTACAATGAGCAGTTCTTC. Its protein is CASSALWGGPYNEQFF.

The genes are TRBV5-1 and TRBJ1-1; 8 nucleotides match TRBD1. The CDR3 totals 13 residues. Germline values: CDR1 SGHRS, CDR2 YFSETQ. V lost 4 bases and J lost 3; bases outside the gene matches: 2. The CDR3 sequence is CASSETGDTEAFF. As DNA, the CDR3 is TGCGCCAGCAGCGAGACAGGGGACACTGAAGCTTTCTTT.

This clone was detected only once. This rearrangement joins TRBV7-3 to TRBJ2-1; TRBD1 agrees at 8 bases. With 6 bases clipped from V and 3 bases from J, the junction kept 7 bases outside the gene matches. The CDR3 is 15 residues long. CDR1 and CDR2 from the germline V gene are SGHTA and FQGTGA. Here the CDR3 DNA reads TGTGCCAGCAGTTCCGACAGGGGATACTACAATGAGCAGTTCTTC. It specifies CASSSDRGYYNEQFF.

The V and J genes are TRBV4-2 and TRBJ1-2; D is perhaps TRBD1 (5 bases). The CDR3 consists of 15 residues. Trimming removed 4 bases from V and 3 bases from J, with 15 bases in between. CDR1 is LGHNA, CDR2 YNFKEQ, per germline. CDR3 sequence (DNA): TGTGCCAGCAGCCCACAGACAGATTTGGACTATGGCTACACCTTC. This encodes CASSPQTDLDYGYTF.

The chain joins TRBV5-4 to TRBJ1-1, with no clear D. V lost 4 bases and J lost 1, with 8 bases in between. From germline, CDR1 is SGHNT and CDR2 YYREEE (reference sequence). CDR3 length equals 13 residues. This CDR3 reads CASSLGSNTEAFF. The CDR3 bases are TGTGCCAGCAGCCTCGGTTCGAACACTGAAGCTTTCTTT.

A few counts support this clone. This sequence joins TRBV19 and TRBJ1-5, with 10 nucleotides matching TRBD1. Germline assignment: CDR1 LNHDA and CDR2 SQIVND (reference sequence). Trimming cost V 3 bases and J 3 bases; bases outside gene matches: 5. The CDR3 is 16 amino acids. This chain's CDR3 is CASSIRQGAPNQPQHF. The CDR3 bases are TGTGCCAGTAGTATCCGACAGGGGGCCCCCAATCAGCCCCAGCATTTT.

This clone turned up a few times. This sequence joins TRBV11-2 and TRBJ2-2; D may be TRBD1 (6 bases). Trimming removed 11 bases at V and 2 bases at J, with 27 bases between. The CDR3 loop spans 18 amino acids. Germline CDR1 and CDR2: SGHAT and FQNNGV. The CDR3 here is CASNQFVIRGANTGELFF. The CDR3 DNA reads TGTGCCTCCAACCAATTCGTCATCAGGGGCGCCAACACCGGGGAGCTGTTTTTT.

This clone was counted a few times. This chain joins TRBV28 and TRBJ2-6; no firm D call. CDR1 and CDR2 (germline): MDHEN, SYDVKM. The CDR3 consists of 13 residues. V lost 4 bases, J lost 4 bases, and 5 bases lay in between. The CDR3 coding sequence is TGTGCCAGCAGTTCCAGGGGGGCCAACGTCCTGACTTTC. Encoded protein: CASSSRGANVLTF.

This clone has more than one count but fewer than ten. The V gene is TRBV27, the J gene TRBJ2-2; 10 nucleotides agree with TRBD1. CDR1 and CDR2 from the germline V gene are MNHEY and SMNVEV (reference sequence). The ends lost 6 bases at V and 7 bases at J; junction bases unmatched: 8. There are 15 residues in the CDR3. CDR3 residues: CASRTRQGALGELFF. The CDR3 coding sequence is TGTGCCAGCAGGACCCGACAGGGGGCCCTCGGGGAGCTGTTTTTT.